What follows are 27 T cell receptor beta chains derived from one specimen sequenced in a study of blood T cell repertoires in COVID-19 (dated by TCRdb to 2020 to 2021). Library creation used the immunoSEQ multiplex PCR assay. The table was pulled from immuneACCESS by TCRdb, which kept in-frame rearrangements only. Such tables lose some clones; where checked, under half of the loss comes from unresolved V genes, and the rest has no known cause. The sample records about 82,000 clones, 74% of which are singletons. The top ten clones comprise 2% to 3% of the sample. Sequencing was carried out using peripheral blood. These receptors were collected from a human donor with acute or convalescent COVID-19. The donor label of this sample is uncertain.

The chain carries TRBV12-5 and TRBJ1-2, with D unresolved. The germline gives CDR1 LGHNT, CDR2 FRNRAP. Trimming removed 7 bases at V and 0 bases at J, with 9 bases between. The CDR3 runs 13 residues. DNA for the CDR3: TGTGCTAGTGCCATGAGCGCTAACTATGGCTACACCTTC. Translated: CASAMSANYGYTF. The full variable domain, with the rest looked up from reference TRBV12-5 and TRBJ1-2, is DARVTQTPRHKVTEMGQEVTMRCQPILGHNTVFWYRQTMMQGLELLAYFRNRAPLDDSGMPKDRFSAEMPDATLATLKIQPSEPRDSAVYFCASAMSANYGYTFGSGTRLTVV.

This clone was found a few times. V and J are TRBV18 and TRBJ1-3; D perhaps matches TRBD1 (6 bases). CDR1 and CDR2 from the germline V gene are KGHSH and LQKENI. The CDR3 consists of 14 residues. V was shortened by 3 bases and J by 2 bases, with 8 bases between the two germline ends. The chain's CDR3 is CASSPGTTGNTIYF. CDR3 coding DNA: TGTGCCAGCTCACCCGGGACAACTGGAAACACCATATATTTT.

This clone appeared a few times. The chain recombines TRBV3-1 (or the pseudogene TRBV3-2) with TRBJ2-1, with TRBD2 as a possible D gene (6 bases). Trimming pared 3 bases from V and 4 bases from J, leaving 13 bases between. The CDR3 contains 15 residues. CDR1 LGHDT and CDR2 YNNKEL come from the germline V gene (reference sequence). The CDR3 nucleotides are TGTGCCAGCAGCCATTCTAGCGCCGGGTACAATGAGCAGTTCTTC. Its translation is CASSHSSAGYNEQFF.

V gene TRBV25-1 combines with J gene TRBJ1-2; possibly TRBD1 for D (5 bases). Trimming pared 8 bases from V and 2 bases from J, leaving 9 bases between. This CDR3 region has 12 residues. The germline V gene has CDR1 MGHDK and CDR2 SYGVNS. CDR3 nucleotide sequence: TGTGCCAGCGGGGCAGGGAACTATGGCTACACCTTC. Amino acid sequence: CASGAGNYGYTF.

This chain's CDR3 is CASSPPSRDLTPQYF. The DNA of the CDR3 is TGTGCCAGCTCACCACCGTCCCGGGACTTGACTCCGCAGTATTTT. V is TRBV18 and J is TRBJ2-3, with D possibly TRBD2 on 6 matching bases. This CDR3 spans 15 amino acids. The V end was cut by 0 bases, the J end by 10 bases, with 17 bases between. The germline V gene encodes CDR1 KGHSH and CDR2 LQKENI.

The chain links TRBV28 to TRBJ1-2, with a possible D match to TRBD1 (5 bases). Trimming cost V 3 bases and J 8 bases, with 13 bases left between them. Looked up from germline, CDR1 is MDHEN and CDR2 is SYDVKM. The CDR3 totals 13 residues. CDR3 region: CASSLLAGVGYTF. The CDR3 DNA is TGTGCCAGCAGTTTGCTCGCGGGGGTGGGCTACACCTTC.

This chain uses TRBV9 with TRBJ1-1; no reliable D call. The CDR3 is made up of 14 amino acids. Between the trimmed V and J ends, which lost 0 bases and 1 base, there was a span of 7 bases. The germline CDR1 and CDR2 sequences are SGDLS and YYNGEE. CDR3 sequence: CASSVGAANTEAFF. The CDR3 DNA reads as TGTGCCAGCAGCGTAGGGGCAGCGAACACTGAAGCTTTCTTT.

The J gene is TRBJ2-7, the V gene TRBV19; TRBD2 matches 7 bases. This CDR3 comprises 15 residues. CDR1 and CDR2 from the germline V gene are LNHDA and SQIVND (reference sequence). The ends lost 3 bases at V and 0 bases at J; junction bases unmatched: 5. The CDR3 bases are TGTGCCAGTAGTATGGCGGGCGGGAGCTCCTACGAGCAGTACTTC. It yields the protein CASSMAGGSSYEQYF.

This chain connects TRBV7-3 to TRBJ2-2; D might be TRBD1 (6 bases). CDR1 SGHTA and CDR2 FQGTGA come from the germline V gene. The CDR3 is 16 residues long. The V end was cut by 6 bases, the J end by 4 bases, with 18 bases between. Written as DNA, the CDR3 is TGTGCCAGCAGTCGCCAGTCACAGGGAAGCACCGGGGAGCTGTTTTTT. This gives the protein CASSRQSQGSTGELFF.

The V call is TRBV24-1, the J call TRBJ2-5; 13 bases agree with TRBD2. J lost 5 bases, V lost 2 bases, and 4 bases had no gene match. CDR1 KGHDR and CDR2 SFDVKD come from the germline V gene. The CDR3 covers 16 residues. The CDR3 coding sequence is TGTGCCACCAGTGATTATCGGACTAGCGGGAGTGAGACCCAGTACTTC. This encodes CATSDYRTSGSETQYF.

This clone was counted a single time. This chain joins TRBV7-8 and TRBJ1-6; D not certain. CDR3 size: 13 residues. Deletions cut 4 bases from V and 5 bases from J, with 6 bases between. From germline, CDR1 is SGHVS and CDR2 FQNEAQ. The CDR3 region has the DNA TGTGCCAGCAGCTCGGGAGATAATTCACCCCTCCACTTT. Residues: CASSSGDNSPLHF.

The V call is TRBV5-1, the J call TRBJ2-3; tentatively, D is TRBD2 (6 bases). Germline-derived CDR1 and CDR2 are SGHRS and YFSETQ. Deletions cut 0 bases from V and 5 bases from J, with 10 bases between. This CDR3 contains 14 residues. The CDR3 DNA is TGCGCCAGCAGCTTGGCCCTCGGGGGAGATACGCAGTATTTT. It encodes CASSLALGGDTQYF.

This rearrangement joins TRBV28 to TRBJ2-3; D ambiguous. Per the germline V gene, CDR1 is MDHEN and CDR2 is SYDVKM. The CDR3 contains 12 residues. V lost 11 bases to trimming and J lost 4 bases, with 13 bases between them. The DNA for the CDR3 is TGTGCCTCACATGCACCACCAGATACGCAGTATTTT. Translation: CASHAPPDTQYF.

The chain carries TRBV6-6 and TRBJ2-7, with D perhaps TRBD1 (6 bases). The ends were cut back, 6 bases at V and 0 bases at J, with 9 bases in the middle. Germline V lookup: CDR1 MNHNY, CDR2 SVGAGI (reference sequence). This CDR3 region has 13 residues. This chain's CDR3 is CASRKTGSYEQYV. The DNA of the CDR3 is TGTGCCAGCAGGAAGACAGGCTCCTACGAGCAGTACGTC.

This sequence joins TRBV28 and TRBJ2-3; 7 bases are shared with TRBD2. Germline V gene data show CDR1 as MDHEN and CDR2 as SYDVKM. Trimming took 5 bases from V and 0 from J; bases not matched to a gene: 14. The CDR3 covers 18 residues. The CDR3 here is CASSPLSQLASSTDTQYF. DNA for the CDR3: TGTGCCAGCAGTCCCTTGTCCCAACTAGCGTCAAGCACAGATACGCAGTATTTT.

The CDR3 nucleotides read TGTGCCAGCAGCCAGGGGGACGGAGACACTGAAGCTTTCTTT. Protein: CASSQGDGDTEAFF. This chain uses TRBV7-9 with TRBJ1-1, with TRBD1 matching over 7 bases. The CDR3 extends over 14 amino acids. Germline V CDR1 and CDR2: SEHNR, FQNEAQ (reference sequence). Trimming removed 5 bases from V and 3 bases from J; junction bases left unmatched: 6. The full variable domain, completed using reference TRBV7-9 and TRBJ1-1, is DTGVSQNPRHKITKRGQNVTFRCDPISEHNRLYWYRQTLGQGPEFLTYFQNEAQLEKSRLLSDRFSAERPKGSFSTLEIQRTEQGDSAMYLCASSQGDGDTEAFFGQGTRLTVV.

The rearrangement joins TRBV5-8 to TRBJ2-3; 12 positions match TRBD2. There are 17 residues in the CDR3. The trim removed 1 base at V and 4 bases at J, leaving 7 bases unmatched. Germline-derived CDR1 and CDR2 are SGHTS and YDEGEE. The DNA of the CDR3 is TGTGCCAGCAGCTTGTCCGTAACTAGCGGGAGGTCAGATACGCAGTATTTT. Translated, it gives CASSLSVTSGRSDTQYF.

This clone has more than one count but fewer than ten. The DNA of the CDR3 is TGCGCCAGCAGCTTGTCGTTAAACACCGGGGAGCTGTTTTTT. This translates into CASSLSLNTGELFF. The chain employs TRBV5-1 and TRBJ2-2; unclear D gene. This CDR3 spans 14 amino acids. V lost 1 base to trimming and J lost 2 bases, with 6 bases between them. CDR1 and CDR2 (germline): SGHRS, YFSETQ.

The chain joins TRBV28 to TRBJ2-2, with D possibly TRBD2 on 5 matching bases. This CDR3 comprises 15 residues. V was clipped by 5 bases and J by 6 bases, with 16 bases between them. The germline V gene has CDR1 MDHEN and CDR2 SYDVKM. The CDR3 DNA reads TGTGCCAGCAGTCCCTTGGGGAACGGGGCCGGGGAGCTGTTTTTT. Protein: CASSPLGNGAGELFF.

This clone has only a few counts. J is TRBJ1-2 and V is TRBV2; TRBD1 aligns across 10 bases. The CDR3 is 15 amino acids. V gave up 4 bases and J gave up 2 bases; unmatched junction bases: 4. The V gene's germline CDR1 is SNHLY and CDR2 FYNNEI. The CDR3: CASSVGQGWNYGYTF. Written as DNA, the CDR3 is TGTGCCAGCAGTGTGGGACAGGGGTGGAACTATGGCTACACCTTC.

The chain combines TRBV14 with TRBJ2-5; the match to TRBD1 covers 8 bases. Looked up from germline, CDR1 is SGHDN and CDR2 is FVKESK. V shed 5 bases, J shed 9 bases, and the junction held 5 bases outside the gene matches. The CDR3 length is 12 residues. CDR3 in amino acids: CASSWDRRAQYF. The CDR3, as DNA: TGTGCCAGCAGCTGGGACAGGCGGGCCCAGTACTTC.

The chain uses TRBV7-2 and TRBJ1-2; 8 bases line up with TRBD1. The CDR3 contains 17 residues. Germline loops: CDR1 SGHTA, CDR2 FQGNSA. V was clipped by 8 bases and J by 8 bases; unmatched bases: 22. The CDR3 sequence is CASARGSGQGLREGYTF. The CDR3 DNA is TGTGCCAGCGCTAGGGGCTCAGGACAGGGACTAAGGGAAGGCTACACCTTC.

The V call is TRBV7-9, the J call TRBJ1-6; D might be TRBD1 (6 bases). Trimming removed 2 bases from V and 15 bases from J, with 11 bases in between. The CDR3 sequence is 12 residues long. Germline values: CDR1 SEHNR, CDR2 FQNEAQ (reference sequence). Here the CDR3 DNA reads TGTGCCAGCAGCTTAACAGGGTCTGACCTCCACTTT. Amino acids: CASSLTGSDLHF.

This chain joins TRBV28 and TRBJ2-6; D gene uncertain. The CDR3 has 13 amino acids. Trimming shortened V by 11 bases and J by 2 bases, and 10 bases separated the two germline ends. From germline, CDR1 is MDHEN and CDR2 SYDVKM. DNA of the CDR3: TGTGCCTCAGGCCGAACTGGGGCCAACGTCCTGACTTTC. Translating gives CASGRTGANVLTF. The whole variable domain, filled in from reference TRBV28 and TRBJ2-6, reads DVKVTQSSRYLVKRTGEKVFLECVQDMDHENMFWYRQDPGLGLRLIYFSYDVKMKEKGDIPEGYSVSREKKERFSLILESASTNQTSMYLCASGRTGANVLTFGAGSRLTVL.

The rearrangement joins TRBV5-1 to TRBJ2-2; D is unresolved. The germline V and J ends were trimmed by 7 bases and 2 bases, with 15 bases remaining between them. CDR3 length: 15 residues. Germline CDR1 is SGHRS and CDR2 is YFSETQ. The CDR3 is CASSKSRGNTGELFF. Here the CDR3 DNA reads TGCGCCAGCTCCAAGTCTCGCGGAAACACCGGGGAGCTGTTTTTT.

This rearrangement joins TRBV7-9 to TRBJ2-7; 8 positions match TRBD1. V was clipped by 7 bases and J by 9 bases; unmatched bases: 5. The CDR3 has 11 residues. CDR1 is SEHNR and CDR2 is FQNEAQ in the germline V gene (reference sequence). The CDR3 loop is CASIGQGAQYF. The CDR3 nucleotides are TGTGCCAGCATAGGTCAGGGGGCGCAGTACTTC. Variable domain in full (rest from reference TRBV7-9 and TRBJ2-7): DTGVSQNPRHKITKRGQNVTFRCDPISEHNRLYWYRQTLGQGPEFLTYFQNEAQLEKSRLLSDRFSAERPKGSFSTLEIQRTEQGDSAMYLCASIGQGAQYFGPGTRLTVT.

The chain is built from TRBV19 and TRBJ2-1, with a weak D call TRBD2 (5 bases). CDR3 length: 16 residues. The V end lost 1 base, the J end lost 1 base, and 11 bases lay between the germline ends. The germline gives CDR1 LNHDA, CDR2 SQIVND (reference sequence). This CDR3 reads CASSIVPGRSYNEQFF. Written as DNA, the CDR3 is TGTGCCAGTAGTATAGTTCCGGGAAGGTCCTACAATGAGCAGTTCTTC.